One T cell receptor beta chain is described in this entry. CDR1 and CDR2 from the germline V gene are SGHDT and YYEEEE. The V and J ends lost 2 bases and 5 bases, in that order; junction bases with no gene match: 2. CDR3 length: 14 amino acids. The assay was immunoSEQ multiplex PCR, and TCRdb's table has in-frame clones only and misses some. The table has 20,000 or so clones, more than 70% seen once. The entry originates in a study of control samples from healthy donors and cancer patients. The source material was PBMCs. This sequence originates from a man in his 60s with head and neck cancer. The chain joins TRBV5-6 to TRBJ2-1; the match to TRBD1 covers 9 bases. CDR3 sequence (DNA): TGTGCCAGCAGCTTACAGGGGGCCCACAATGAGCAGTTCTTC. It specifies CASSLQGAHNEQFF.